The source of this TCR beta chain is a study of STAT5B mutations in CD4+ large granular lymphocyte leukemia. Findings and limits, study-wide: Main leukemic clonotypes were patient-specific, but roughly 25% appeared at low frequency elsewhere.

Concerning this clone itself: Its antigen is not identified.

Sequencing used immunoSEQ multiplex PCR; TCRdb keeps in-frame clones, though not all of them. There are 25,000 to 35,000 clones in the sample; approximately 81% occur only once, and 0.29% lies in the top ten. The receptor was derived from a human donor in good health. The sequencing input was CD4+ T cells from blood buffy coats.

CDR3: CASSSRWEGTGELFF. The CDR3 nucleotides are TGTGCCAGCAGCTCCCGTTGGGAAGGGACCGGGGAGCTGTTTTTT. The rearrangement joins TRBV7-2 to TRBJ2-2; D not resolved. Germline values: CDR1 SGHTA, CDR2 FQGNSA. CDR3 length equals 15 residues. Trimming removed 4 bases from V and 5 bases from J, with 14 bases in between.